These T cell receptor beta chains were read from a single sample in a study of blood T cell repertoires in COVID-19. Clones were read by immunoSEQ multiplex PCR, and TCRdb kept only the in-frame ones, dropping some. The sample holds 120,000 to 150,000 clones, 80% to 90% seen once. Sequencing was carried out using peripheral blood. These receptors originate from a woman aged 55-75 years with COVID-19, enrolled during active disease. Each CDR3 is given with its conserved first and last residue. The D gene is left open where the match is weak. The size field is filled for only some rows; it gives once, few, many or a size class.

J: TRBJ1-5; length: 16; V: TRBV16; D: NA; size: NA; DNA: TGTGCCAGCAGCCAATCGGCGCGAGGTAGCAATCAGCCCCAGCATTTT; CDR3: CASSQSARGSNQPQHF
J: TRBJ1-3; length: 13; V: TRBV30; D: TRBD1; size: NA; DNA: TGTGCCTGGAGTCAGACAGGGACGGACACCATATATTTT; CDR3: CAWSQTGTDTIYF
J: TRBJ1-6; length: 16; V: TRBV5-4; D: NA; size: NA; DNA: TGTGCCAGCAGCTTGGACGCTAGCTCCTATAATTCACCCCTCCACTTT; CDR3: CASSLDASSYNSPLHF
J: TRBJ1-5; length: 17; V: TRBV7-2; D: NA; size: NA; DNA: TGTGCCAGCAGCTTAGCGGGGGAGGGCTATAGCAATCAGCCCCAGCATTTT; CDR3: CASSLAGEGYSNQPQHF
J: TRBJ2-1; length: 16; V: TRBV7-3; D: TRBD1; size: NA; DNA: TGTGCCAGCAGCCCGGGTGTAGGGGGCCGGAACAATGAGCAGTTCTTC; CDR3: CASSPGVGGRNNEQFF
J: TRBJ1-2; length: 14; V: TRBV7-2; D: NA; size: few; DNA: TGTGCCAGCAGCTTAGTCGGGTCAGGGTATTTCTACACCTTC; CDR3: CASSLVGSGYFYTF
J: TRBJ1-1; length: 15; V: TRBV4-1; D: TRBD1; size: NA; DNA: TGCGCCAGCAGCCAAGTCGCAGGGGGTTTGACTGAAGCTTTCTTT; CDR3: CASSQVAGGLTEAFF
J: TRBJ2-2; length: 16; V: TRBV7-2; D: TRBD1; size: NA; DNA: TGTGCCAGCAGCCCGCGGACAGGGGGCCCAACCGGGGAGCTGTTTTTT; CDR3: CASSPRTGGPTGELFF
J: TRBJ1-2; length: 13; V: TRBV28; D: NA; size: NA; DNA: TGTGCCAGCAGCGGGGAGTCGGGCTATGGCTACACCTTC; CDR3: CASSGESGYGYTF
J: TRBJ2-1; length: 17; V: TRBV18; D: NA; size: NA; DNA: TGTGCCAGCTCCCCCCGATCAGGGGACCAGCTCTACAATGAGCAGTTCTTC; CDR3: CASSPRSGDQLYNEQFF
J: TRBJ1-1; length: 13; V: TRBV19; D: NA; size: NA; DNA: TGTGCCAGTAGTATTCCCGGGGGAACTGAAGCTTTCTTT; CDR3: CASSIPGGTEAFF
J: TRBJ1-5; length: 13; V: TRBV24-1; D: NA; size: NA; DNA: TGTGCCACCAGTGATTTGACGGGTCAGCCCCAGCATTTT; CDR3: CATSDLTGQPQHF
J: TRBJ1-2; length: 17; V: TRBV19; D: TRBD1; size: few; DNA: TGTGCCAGTAGTATTGCGTGGGACAGGGGTTTAGTCTATGGCTACACCTTC; CDR3: CASSIAWDRGLVYGYTF
J: TRBJ1-1; length: 14; V: TRBV5-4; D: NA; size: once; DNA: TGTGCCAGCAGCTTGGAGCACCCCTATTCTGAAGCTTTCTTT; CDR3: CASSLEHPYSEAFF
J: TRBJ2-1; length: 13; V: TRBV7-9; D: NA; size: NA; DNA: TGTGCCAGCAGCTTATGGCAGGACAATGAGCAGTTCTTC; CDR3: CASSLWQDNEQFF
J: TRBJ1-2; length: 14; V: TRBV18; D: NA; size: NA; DNA: TGTGCCAGCTCACCTCGGACAGAGGAGTATGGCTACACCTTC; CDR3: CASSPRTEEYGYTF
J: TRBJ2-3; length: 11; V: TRBV5-1; D: NA; size: NA; DNA: TGCGCCAGCAGGTCGACAGATACGCAGTATTTT; CDR3: CASRSTDTQYF
J: TRBJ1-1; length: 13; V: TRBV9; D: NA; size: NA; DNA: TGTGCCAGCAGCGTAGCCCTCGGGACTGAAGCTTTCTTT; CDR3: CASSVALGTEAFF
J: TRBJ1-4; length: 16; V: TRBV9; D: TRBD1; size: NA; DNA: TGTGCCAGCAGCTCGGCGACAGGGGTCCCCCCAGAAAAACTGTTTTTT; CDR3: CASSSATGVPPEKLFF
J: TRBJ1-1; length: 13; V: TRBV7-3; D: NA; size: NA; DNA: TGTGCCAGCAGCAAGACAGCGAACACTGAAGCTTTCTTT; CDR3: CASSKTANTEAFF
J: TRBJ1-6; length: 18; V: TRBV19; D: TRBD1; size: NA; DNA: TGTGCCAGTAGTCCACAGGGGGCTAAACCCTCCTATAATTCACCCCTCCACTTT; CDR3: CASSPQGAKPSYNSPLHF
J: TRBJ1-1; length: 16; V: TRBV5-6; D: TRBD1; size: NA; DNA: TGTGCCAGCAGCCCTGACAGGGGGGTGACTGACACTGAAGCTTTCTTT; CDR3: CASSPDRGVTDTEAFF
J: TRBJ1-4; length: 16; V: TRBV7-9; D: NA; size: NA; DNA: TGTGCCAGCAGCTTGTATACAGGGTCAACTAATGAAAAACTGTTTTTT; CDR3: CASSLYTGSTNEKLFF
J: TRBJ1-1; length: 13; V: TRBV25-1; D: NA; size: NA; DNA: TGTGCCAGCAGTCGGACACCAAACACTGAAGCTTTCTTT; CDR3: CASSRTPNTEAFF
J: TRBJ2-1; length: 16; V: TRBV29-1; D: NA; size: NA; DNA: TGCAGCGTTCTAATGACAGCGATGATTACCTACAATGAGCAGTTCTTC; CDR3: CSVLMTAMITYNEQFF
J: TRBJ1-2; length: 13; V: TRBV5-4; D: TRBD1; size: once; DNA: TGTGCCAGCAGCGCGACGTGGACAGGGGGCTACACCTTC; CDR3: CASSATWTGGYTF
J: TRBJ2-2; length: 11; V: TRBV12-3/TRBV12-4; D: NA; size: once; DNA: TGTGCCAGCAGGGGAGCCGGGGAGCTGTTTTTT; CDR3: CASRGAGELFF
J: TRBJ2-2; length: 16; V: TRBV27; D: TRBD1; size: NA; DNA: TGTGCCAGCAGTTTATATCCAGGGGGGAACACCGGGGAGCTGTTTTTT; CDR3: CASSLYPGGNTGELFF
J: TRBJ2-7; length: 13; V: TRBV2; D: NA; size: NA; DNA: TGTGCCGTCCCCGGGACAAGTTCCTACGAGCAGTACTTC; CDR3: CAVPGTSSYEQYF
J: TRBJ2-3; length: 13; V: TRBV6-5; D: TRBD2; size: NA; DNA: TGTGCCAGCAGTTGGTTACCGGGACTAGCCTCACATTTT; CDR3: CASSWLPGLASHF
J: TRBJ2-3; length: 15; V: TRBV9; D: NA; size: NA; DNA: TGTGCCAGCAGCGTAGGGCGGGCGATCGCAGATACGCAGTATTTT; CDR3: CASSVGRAIADTQYF
J: TRBJ2-3; length: 13; V: TRBV3-1/TRBV3-2; D: TRBD2; size: NA; DNA: TGTGCCAGCCGTCCGGGGGGAGCAGATACGCAGTATTTT; CDR3: CASRPGGADTQYF
J: TRBJ2-3; length: 13; V: TRBV11-2; D: TRBD2; size: NA; DNA: TGTGCCAGCAGTTTCGCGGGGGCAGATACGCAGTATTTT; CDR3: CASSFAGADTQYF
J: TRBJ1-2; length: 13; V: TRBV6-5; D: NA; size: NA; DNA: TGTGCCAGCAGAACCGACGGGTGGGATGGCTACACCTTC; CDR3: CASRTDGWDGYTF
J: TRBJ1-1; length: 15; V: TRBV4-2; D: NA; size: NA; DNA: TGTGCCAGCAACCTCGGGGGACGGTTGAACACTGAAGCTTTCTTT; CDR3: CASNLGGRLNTEAFF
J: TRBJ2-7; length: 14; V: TRBV5-1; D: NA; size: NA; DNA: TGCGCCAGCAGCTTCGGGTCAGCTTCCTACGAGCAGTACTTC; CDR3: CASSFGSASYEQYF
J: TRBJ1-1; length: 14; V: TRBV10-3; D: NA; size: NA; DNA: TGTGCCATCAGTGAGTCCGACAAGAACACTGAAGCTTTCTTT; CDR3: CAISESDKNTEAFF
J: TRBJ1-1; length: 16; V: TRBV19; D: TRBD1; size: NA; DNA: TGTGCCAGTAGTATTTCAGGGGGCGGGATGAACACTGAAGCTTTCTTT; CDR3: CASSISGGGMNTEAFF
J: TRBJ1-6; length: 16; V: TRBV5-1; D: NA; size: NA; DNA: TGCGCCAGCAGCCCGTCACAGGGTAGTTATAATTCACCCCTCCACTTT; CDR3: CASSPSQGSYNSPLHF
J: TRBJ1-2; length: 13; V: TRBV6-5; D: NA; size: NA; DNA: TGTGCCAGCAGGGAGGGTCCCAACTATGGCTACACCTTC; CDR3: CASREGPNYGYTF
J: TRBJ1-1; length: 15; V: TRBV9; D: TRBD1; size: NA; DNA: TGTGCCAGCAGCGGGGACAGGGGATCGATCACTGAAGCTTTCTTT; CDR3: CASSGDRGSITEAFF
J: TRBJ2-3; length: 15; V: TRBV2; D: NA; size: NA; DNA: TGTGCCAGCAGTGAAGGGGTCAGGAACACAGATACGCAGTATTTT; CDR3: CASSEGVRNTDTQYF